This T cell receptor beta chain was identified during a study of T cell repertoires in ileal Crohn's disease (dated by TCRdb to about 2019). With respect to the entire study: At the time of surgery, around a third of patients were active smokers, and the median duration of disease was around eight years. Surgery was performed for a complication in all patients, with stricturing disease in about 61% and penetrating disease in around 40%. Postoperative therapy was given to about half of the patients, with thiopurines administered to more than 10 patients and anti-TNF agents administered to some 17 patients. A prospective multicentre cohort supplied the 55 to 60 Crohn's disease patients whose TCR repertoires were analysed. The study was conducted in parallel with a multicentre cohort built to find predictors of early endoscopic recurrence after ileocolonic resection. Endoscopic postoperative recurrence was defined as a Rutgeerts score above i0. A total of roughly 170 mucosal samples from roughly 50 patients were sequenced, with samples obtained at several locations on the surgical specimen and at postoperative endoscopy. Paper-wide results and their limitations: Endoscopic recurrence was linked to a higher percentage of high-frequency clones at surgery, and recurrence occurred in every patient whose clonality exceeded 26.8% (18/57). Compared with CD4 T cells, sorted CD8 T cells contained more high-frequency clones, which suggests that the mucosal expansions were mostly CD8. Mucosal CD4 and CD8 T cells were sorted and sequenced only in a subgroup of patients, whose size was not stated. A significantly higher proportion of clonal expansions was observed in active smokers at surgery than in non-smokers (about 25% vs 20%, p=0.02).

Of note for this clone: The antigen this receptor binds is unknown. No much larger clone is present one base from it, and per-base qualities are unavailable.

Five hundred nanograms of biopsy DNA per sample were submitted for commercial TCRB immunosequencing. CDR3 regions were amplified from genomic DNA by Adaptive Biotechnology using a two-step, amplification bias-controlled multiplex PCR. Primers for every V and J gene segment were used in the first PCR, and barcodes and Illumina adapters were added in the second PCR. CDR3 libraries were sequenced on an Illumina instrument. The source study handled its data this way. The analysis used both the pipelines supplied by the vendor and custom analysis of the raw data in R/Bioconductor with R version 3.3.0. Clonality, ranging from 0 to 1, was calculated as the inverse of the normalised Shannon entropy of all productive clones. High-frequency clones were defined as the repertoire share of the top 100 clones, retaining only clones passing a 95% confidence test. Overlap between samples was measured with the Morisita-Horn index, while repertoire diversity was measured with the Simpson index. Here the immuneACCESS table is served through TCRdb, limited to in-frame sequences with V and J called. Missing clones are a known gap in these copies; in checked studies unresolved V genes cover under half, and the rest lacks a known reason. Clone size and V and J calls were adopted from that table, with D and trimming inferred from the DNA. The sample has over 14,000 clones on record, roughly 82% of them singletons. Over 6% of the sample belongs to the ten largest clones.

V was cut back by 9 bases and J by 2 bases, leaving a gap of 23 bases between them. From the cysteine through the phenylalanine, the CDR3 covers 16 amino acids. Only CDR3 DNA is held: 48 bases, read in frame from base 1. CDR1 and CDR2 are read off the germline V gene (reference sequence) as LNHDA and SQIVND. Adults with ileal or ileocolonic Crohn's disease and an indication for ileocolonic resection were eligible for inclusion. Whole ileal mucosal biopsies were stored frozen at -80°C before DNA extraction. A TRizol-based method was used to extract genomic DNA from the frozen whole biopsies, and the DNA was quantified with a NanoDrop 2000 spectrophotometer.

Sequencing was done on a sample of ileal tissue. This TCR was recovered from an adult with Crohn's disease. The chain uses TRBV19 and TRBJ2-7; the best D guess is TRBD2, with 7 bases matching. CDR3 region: CASAGTFREDPYEQYF. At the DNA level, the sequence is TGTGCCAGCGCCGGGACATTCCGGGAGGATCCCTACGAGCAGTACTTC.